The 2 T cell receptor beta chains presented below share a single source sample, sequenced in a study of blood T cells in healthy people across ages. Primers used in a second PCR of roughly 6 to 11 cycles were a sample-barcoded 5' primer and a J-beta primer mix. TCRdb reprocessed the 5' RACE reads with MiXCR, giving one entry per CDR3 protein. Found here are over 300,000 distinct CDR3 sequences, approximately 51% of them singletons; the top ten hold roughly 51%. Sequenced: blood. All receptors derive from a man in his sixties in good health.

This clonotype turned up a few times. V and J are TRBV15 and TRBJ1-6; unclear D gene. V was trimmed by 5 bases and J by 8 bases, leaving 7 bases between them. The CDR3 is made up of 12 amino acids. CDR1 is LNHNV and CDR2 is YYDKDF in the germline V gene (reference sequence). The DNA for the CDR3 is TGTGCCACCAGCGGCGCAGATTCACCCCTCCACTTT. Translation: CATSGADSPLHF.

The gene calls are TRBV7-2 and TRBJ2-1, with D perhaps matching TRBD1 (6 bases). Germline V gene lookup returns CDR1 SGHTA and CDR2 FQGNSA. This CDR3 has 15 amino acids. Between the trimmed V and J ends, which lost 3 bases and 1 base, there was a span of 10 bases. CDR3 amino acids: CASSLGALSYNEQFF. As DNA, the CDR3 is TGTGCCAGCAGCTTGGGGGCATTGTCCTACAATGAGCAGTTCTTC. Full variable domain (rest looked up from reference TRBV7-2 and TRBJ2-1): GAGVSQSPSNKVTEKGKDVELRCDPISGHTALYWYRQSLGQGLEFLIYFQGNSAPDKSGLPSDRFSAERTGGSVSTLTIQRTQQEDSAVYLCASSLGALSYNEQFFGPGTRLTVL.